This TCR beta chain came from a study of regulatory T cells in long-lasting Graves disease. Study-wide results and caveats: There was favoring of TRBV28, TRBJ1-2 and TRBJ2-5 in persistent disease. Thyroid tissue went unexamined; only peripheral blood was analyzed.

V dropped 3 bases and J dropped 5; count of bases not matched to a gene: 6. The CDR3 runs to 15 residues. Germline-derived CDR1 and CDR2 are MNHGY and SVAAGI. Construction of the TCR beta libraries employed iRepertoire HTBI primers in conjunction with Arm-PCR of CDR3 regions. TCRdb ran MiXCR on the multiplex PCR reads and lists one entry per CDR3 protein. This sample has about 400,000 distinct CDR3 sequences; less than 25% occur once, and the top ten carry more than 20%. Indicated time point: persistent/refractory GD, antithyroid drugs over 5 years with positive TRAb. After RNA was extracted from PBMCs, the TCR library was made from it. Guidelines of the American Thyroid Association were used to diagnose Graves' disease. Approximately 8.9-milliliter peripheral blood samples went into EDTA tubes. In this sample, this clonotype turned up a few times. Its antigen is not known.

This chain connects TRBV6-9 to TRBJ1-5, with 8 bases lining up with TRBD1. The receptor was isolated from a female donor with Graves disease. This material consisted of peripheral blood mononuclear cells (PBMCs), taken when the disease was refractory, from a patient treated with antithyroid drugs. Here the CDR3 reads CASSYSQGAHQPQHF. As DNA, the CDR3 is TGTGCCAGCAGTTACTCTCAGGGGGCCCATCAGCCCCAGCATTTT.